The 18 T cell receptor beta chains below all came from one sample that was sequenced in a study of T-cell memory formation after mild COVID-19. TCRdb processed the 5' RACE reads anew with MiXCR; each CDR3 protein has one entry. This repertoire shows over 70,000 distinct CDR3 sequences, approximately 13% found once; its top ten account for around a quarter. Sequencing was carried out using PBMCs or a T cell subset sorted from them (not recorded which). The origin of the receptors is an adult woman who had mild COVID-19 (a few samples of this study predate the infection). Cell type and time point are not known.

The chain couples TRBV4-1 to TRBJ2-7; 9 bases match TRBD1. CDR1 and CDR2 from the germline V gene are MGHRA and YSYEKL. V lost 4 bases and J lost 5; bases outside the gene matches: 6. The CDR3 extends over 14 amino acids. The CDR3 DNA follows: TGCGCCAGCAGCCCCGGGACAGGGAGTAACGAGCAGTACTTC. Encoded protein: CASSPGTGSNEQYF.

This clonotype has a handful of counts. This chain links TRBV20-1 with TRBJ1-3; D is uncertain. The CDR3 runs to 14 residues. V was cut by 3 bases and J by 0 bases, with 9 bases left in between. The germline V gene has CDR1 DFQATT and CDR2 SNEGSKA (reference sequence). The CDR3 here is CSARGRGSGNTIYF. For the CDR3, the DNA is TGCAGTGCTAGGGGCAGAGGCTCTGGAAACACCATATATTTT.

This clonotype appeared a few times. This chain uses TRBV12-3 or TRBV12-4 with TRBJ2-2; TRBD1 matches at 7 bases. The length of the CDR3 is 14 residues. The V gene end was trimmed by 4 bases and the J gene end by 8 bases; junction bases not matched to a gene: 7. The CDR3 DNA follows: TGTGCCAGCAGTTCCACGACAGGGCGGGGGGAGCTGTTTTTT. Its protein is CASSSTTGRGELFF.

The sample holds a few counts of this clonotype. The rearrangement uses TRBV5-1 and TRBJ2-7, with a tentative D call TRBD1 (5 bases). This CDR3 region has 15 residues. The germline V and J ends were trimmed by 0 bases and 0 bases, with 10 bases remaining between them. CDR1 is SGHRS, CDR2 YFSETQ, per germline. Here the CDR3 reads CASSLVQGLSYEQYF. The DNA of the CDR3 is TGCGCCAGCAGCTTGGTCCAGGGCCTCTCCTACGAGCAGTACTTC.

The chain has TRBV15 and TRBJ2-3; D may match TRBD1 or TRBD2 (5 bases each). The ends were cut back, 1 base at V and 4 bases at J, with 9 bases in the middle. The CDR3 loop spans 14 amino acids. Germline-derived CDR1 and CDR2 are LNHNV and YYDKDF (reference sequence). The CDR3 loop is CATSRVSGPDTQYF. As DNA, the CDR3 is TGTGCCACCAGCAGAGTTTCGGGACCAGATACGCAGTATTTT.

The chain employs TRBV6-2 or TRBV6-3 and TRBJ1-1; D remains ambiguous. From germline, CDR1 is MNHEY and CDR2 SVGEGT. Trimming pared 0 bases from V and 6 bases from J, leaving 11 bases between. The CDR3 runs to 14 residues. The CDR3: CASSYSNLVSEAFF. The CDR3 region has the DNA TGTGCCAGCAGTTACTCGAACTTGGTCTCTGAAGCTTTCTTT.

There are a few counts of this clonotype. The J gene is TRBJ2-3, the V gene TRBV5-5, with 7 bases that match TRBD1. Germline assignment: CDR1 SGHKS and CDR2 YYEKEE (reference sequence). V shed 2 bases and J 2 bases; nucleotides not matched to a gene: 2. CDR3 length: 14 amino acids. The CDR3 reads CASSLQGNTDTQYF. CDR3 nucleotides: TGTGCCAGCAGCTTACAGGGGAACACAGATACGCAGTATTTT.

The chain carries TRBV7-9 and TRBJ1-1; the D gene is possibly TRBD1 (5 bases). The CDR3 has 15 amino acids. Trimming cost V 0 bases and J 1 base, with 9 bases left between them. Germline CDR1 reads SEHNR; CDR2 reads FQNEAQ (reference sequence). The CDR3 DNA sequence: TGTGCCAGCAGCTTAGCGTATCAGGGGAACACTGAAGCTTTCTTT. It is translated as CASSLAYQGNTEAFF.

This clonotype was counted only a few times. The rearrangement joins TRBV3-1 to TRBJ2-5; D call uncertain. In germline, CDR1 is LGHDT, CDR2 YNNKEL (reference sequence). V gave up 0 bases and J gave up 7 bases, with 3 bases separating them. This CDR3 has 11 amino acids. This CDR3 reads CASSQERTQYF. The CDR3, as DNA: TGTGCCAGCAGCCAAGAGCGGACCCAGTACTTC.

This chain uses TRBV5-4 with TRBJ2-7; D is possibly TRBD1 (6 bases). The CDR3 loop spans 15 amino acids. Germline values: CDR1 SGHNT, CDR2 YYREEE (reference sequence). The ends were cut back, 3 bases at V and 2 bases at J, with 15 bases in the middle. The CDR3 DNA reads as TGTGCCAGCAGCTCAGGACAGATAACCCCCTACGAGCAGTACTTC. Translating gives CASSSGQITPYEQYF.

In DNA form, the CDR3 reads TGTGCCAGCAGCCCCGACGGAGGGTACTACGAGCAGTACTTC. Translated, it gives CASSPDGGYYEQYF. The V gene is TRBV27, the J gene TRBJ2-7, with D possibly being TRBD2 (6 bases). The CDR3 consists of 14 residues. V was cut by 6 bases and J by 3 bases, with 15 bases left in between. In germline, CDR1 is MNHEY, CDR2 SMNVEV (reference sequence).

This clonotype turned up a few times. CDR3 protein: CASSYGTGDTYEQYF. The CDR3 DNA reads TGTGCCAGCAGTTACGGGACAGGCGATACCTACGAGCAGTACTTC. The rearrangement uses TRBV6-5 and TRBJ2-7, with 8 positions matching TRBD1. The CDR3 spans 15 residues. V lost 2 bases, J lost 2 bases, and 5 bases stayed unmatched. Germline-derived CDR1 and CDR2 are MNHEY and SVGAGI.

This clonotype was found a few times. V gene TRBV2 combines with J gene TRBJ2-1; 9 bases match TRBD1. The CDR3 sequence is 15 residues long. CDR1 and CDR2 from the germline V gene are SNHLY and FYNNEI. V was pared by 5 bases and J by 8 bases, with 10 bases of the junction left unmatched. The CDR3 coding sequence is TGTGCCAGCAGTCGGGGACAGGGAGGGTACGATGAGCAGTTCTTC. This codes for CASSRGQGGYDEQFF.

The chain couples TRBV15 to TRBJ2-3, with 8 positions matching TRBD1. CDR3 length: 16 residues. Trimming at V came to 3 bases and at J to 6 bases, leaving 11 bases not matched to a gene. The germline gives CDR1 LNHNV, CDR2 YYDKDF (reference sequence). The CDR3 loop is CATSSGQGGETDTQYF. The CDR3 DNA reads TGTGCCACCAGCAGCGGACAGGGAGGAGAAACGGATACGCAGTATTTT.

The table lists this clonotype with a few counts. The chain recombines TRBV9 with TRBJ2-1; D perhaps matches TRBD1 (6 bases). The V gene lost 3 bases and the J gene lost 4 bases, with 11 bases spanning the gap. CDR3 length: 14 residues. The germline gives CDR1 SGDLS, CDR2 YYNGEE. In nucleotides, the CDR3 is TGTGCCAGCAGCGCAGGGGTAATGTACAATGAGCAGTTCTTC. This sequence encodes CASSAGVMYNEQFF.

This clonotype was observed once. V is TRBV7-9 and J is TRBJ1-1; D is unclear. The CDR3 length is 12 residues. The V end was cut by 4 bases, the J end by 3 bases, with 6 bases between. CDR1 and CDR2 (germline): SEHNR, FQNEAQ (reference sequence). The CDR3 coding sequence is TGTGCCAGCAGCTCATATTACACTGAAGCTTTCTTT. Translating it yields CASSSYYTEAFF. Filled out from reference TRBV7-9 and TRBJ1-1, the complete variable domain reads DTGVSQNPRHKITKRGQNVTFRCDPISEHNRLYWYRQTLGQGPEFLTYFQNEAQLEKSRLLSDRFSAERPKGSFSTLEIQRTEQGDSAMYLCASSSYYTEAFFGQGTRLTVV.

The V gene is TRBV30, the J gene TRBJ2-7; TRBD2 agrees at 9 bases. Germline CDR1 and CDR2: GTSNPN and SVGIG (reference sequence). The CDR3 is 15 residues long. This CDR3 is CATGLEAGGPLEQYF. CDR3 DNA: TGTGCGACCGGACTCGAGGCGGGAGGGCCCCTCGAGCAGTACTTC.

The V and J genes are TRBV20-1 and TRBJ2-7, with D perhaps matching TRBD1 or TRBD2 (5 bases each). Trimming pared 3 bases from V and 6 bases from J, leaving 18 bases between. The CDR3 has 14 residues. The V gene's germline CDR1 is DFQATT and CDR2 SNEGSKA (reference sequence). This CDR3 is CSASGGVSTTEQYF. CDR3 coding DNA: TGCAGTGCTAGTGGGGGTGTATCGACTACCGAGCAGTACTTC.